Listed below are T cell receptor beta chains from one sample, sequenced in a study of blood T cell repertoires in COVID-19. Here immunoSEQ multiplex PCR was the method, and the copy in TCRdb shows in-frame clones only, minus some. The sample gives roughly 68,000 clones, 80% to 90% of which show up once; roughly 6.2% is in the top ten. Sequenced material: peripheral blood. All receptors come from an elderly woman with active COVID-19. The conserved cysteine and the conserved F or W are not part of the CDR3 here.

v_gene	j_gene	CDR3aa
TRBV7-3	TRBJ2-5	ASSQGVQETQY
TRBV5-5	TRBJ1-6	ASSLFEGPRNSPLH
TRBV13	TRBJ2-5	ASSTRLARETQY
TRBV19	TRBJ1-5	ASERENQPQH
TRBV15	TRBJ2-3	ATSRSPMGLAGGADTQY
TRBV2	TRBJ2-7	ASSANAYEQY
TRBV29-1	TRBJ1-1	SVVGQPNTEAF
TRBV18	TRBJ1-4	ASSPYRDSREKLF
TRBV7-2	TRBJ1-5	ASSLEGWSNQPQH
TRBV18	TRBJ2-1	ASSPILETGNEQF
TRBV18	TRBJ2-5	ASSLGTSVQETQY
TRBV6-2/TRBV6-3	TRBJ1-2	ASSLSRRGDGYT
TRBV19	TRBJ1-4	ASKGAGATNEKLF
TRBV5-1	TRBJ2-7	ASSSNYEQY
TRBV5-5	TRBJ2-7	ASSLAPTSGVYEQY
TRBV7-2	TRBJ1-1	ASSFLDRGRVNTEAF
TRBV2	TRBJ2-1	ASSERGGTSGSEQF
TRBV5-1	TRBJ2-2	ASSLGTGGLGELF
TRBV9	TRBJ2-3	ASSVGAAPSTDTQY
TRBV5-1	TRBJ1-2	ASSFTPDTYGYT
TRBV6-5	TRBJ1-3	ASTEDGSSGNTIY
TRBV19	TRBJ2-3	ASSIGTSGSSTDTQY
TRBV2	TRBJ1-5	ASSGGRGNQPQH
TRBV2	TRBJ2-3	ASSGGLADTDTQY
TRBV6-2/TRBV6-3	TRBJ2-1	ASSYHSTGEQF
TRBV15	TRBJ1-2	ATSRDSPLGYT
TRBV14	TRBJ2-1	ASGRGPPDEQF
TRBV9	TRBJ2-7	ASSTHSGGGYEQY
TRBV19	TRBJ2-3	ASSKRHGTDTQY
TRBV19	TRBJ2-3	ASSPMTSTDTQY
TRBV6-6	TRBJ1-1	ASSYSGGGHTEAF
TRBV6-5	TRBJ2-7	ASSLGLAGGYEQY